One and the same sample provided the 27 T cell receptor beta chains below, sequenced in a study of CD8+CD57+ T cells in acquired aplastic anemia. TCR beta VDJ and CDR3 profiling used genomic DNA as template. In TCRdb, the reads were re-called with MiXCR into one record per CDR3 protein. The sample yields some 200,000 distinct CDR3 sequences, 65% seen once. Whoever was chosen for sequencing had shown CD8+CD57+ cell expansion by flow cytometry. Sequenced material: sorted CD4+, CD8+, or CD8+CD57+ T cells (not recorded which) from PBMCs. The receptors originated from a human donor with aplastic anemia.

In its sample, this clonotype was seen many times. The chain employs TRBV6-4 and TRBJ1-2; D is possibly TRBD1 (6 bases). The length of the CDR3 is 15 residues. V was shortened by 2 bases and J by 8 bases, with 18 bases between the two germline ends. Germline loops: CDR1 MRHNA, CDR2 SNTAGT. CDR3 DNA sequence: TGTGCCAGCAGTGACGGGGACAATATTACTATGGGCTACACCTTC. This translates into CASSDGDNITMGYTF.

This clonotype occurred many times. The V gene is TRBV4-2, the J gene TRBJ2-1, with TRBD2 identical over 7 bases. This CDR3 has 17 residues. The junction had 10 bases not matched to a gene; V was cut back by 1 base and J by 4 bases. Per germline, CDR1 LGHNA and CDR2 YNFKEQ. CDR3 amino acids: CASSQAHQRGPYNEQFF. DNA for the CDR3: TGTGCCAGCAGCCAAGCTCATCAGCGGGGTCCATACAATGAGCAGTTCTTC.

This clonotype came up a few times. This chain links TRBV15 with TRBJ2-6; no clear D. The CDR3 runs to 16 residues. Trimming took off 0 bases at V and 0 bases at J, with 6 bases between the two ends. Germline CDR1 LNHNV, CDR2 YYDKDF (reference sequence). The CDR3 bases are TGTGCCACCAGCAGAGAGACGGGCTCTGGGGCCAACGTCCTGACTTTC. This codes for CATSRETGSGANVLTF.

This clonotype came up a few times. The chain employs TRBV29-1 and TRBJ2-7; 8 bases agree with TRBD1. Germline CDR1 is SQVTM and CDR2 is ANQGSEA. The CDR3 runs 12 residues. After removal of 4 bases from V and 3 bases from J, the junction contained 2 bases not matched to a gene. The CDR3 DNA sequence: TGCAGCGTTGGGACAGGGATCTACGAGCAGTACTTC. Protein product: CSVGTGIYEQYF.

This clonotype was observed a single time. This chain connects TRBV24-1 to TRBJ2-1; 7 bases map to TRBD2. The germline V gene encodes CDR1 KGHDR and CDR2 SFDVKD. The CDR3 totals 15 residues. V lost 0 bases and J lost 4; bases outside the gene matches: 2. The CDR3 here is CATSDLRGEYNEQFF. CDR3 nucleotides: TGTGCCACCAGTGATTTGCGGGGGGAGTACAATGAGCAGTTCTTC.

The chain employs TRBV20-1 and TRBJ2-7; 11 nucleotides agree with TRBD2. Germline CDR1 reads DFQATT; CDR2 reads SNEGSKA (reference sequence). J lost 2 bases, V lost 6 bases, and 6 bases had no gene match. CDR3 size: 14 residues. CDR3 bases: TGCAGTGCAACCGGGACTAGCGGAACCTACGAGCAGTACTTC. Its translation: CSATGTSGTYEQYF.

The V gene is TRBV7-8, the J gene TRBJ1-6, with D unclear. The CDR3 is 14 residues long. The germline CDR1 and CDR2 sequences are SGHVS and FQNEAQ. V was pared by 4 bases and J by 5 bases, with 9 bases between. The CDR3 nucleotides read TGTGCCAGCAGCTCCAACAGTGATAATTCACCCCTCCACTTT. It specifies CASSSNSDNSPLHF.

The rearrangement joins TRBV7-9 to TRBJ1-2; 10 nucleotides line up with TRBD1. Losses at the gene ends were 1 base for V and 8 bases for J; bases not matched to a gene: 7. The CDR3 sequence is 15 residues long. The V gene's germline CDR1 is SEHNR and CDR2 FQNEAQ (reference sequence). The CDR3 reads CASSLVETGGAGYTF. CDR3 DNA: TGTGCCAGCAGCTTAGTAGAGACAGGGGGCGCAGGCTACACCTTC. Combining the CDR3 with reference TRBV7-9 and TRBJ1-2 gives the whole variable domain DTGVSQNPRHKITKRGQNVTFRCDPISEHNRLYWYRQTLGQGPEFLTYFQNEAQLEKSRLLSDRFSAERPKGSFSTLEIQRTEQGDSAMYLCASSLVETGGAGYTFGSGTRLTVV.

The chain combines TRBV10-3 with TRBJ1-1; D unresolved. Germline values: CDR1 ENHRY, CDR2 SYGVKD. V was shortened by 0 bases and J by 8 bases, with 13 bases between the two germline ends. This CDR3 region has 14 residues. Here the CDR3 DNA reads TGTGCCATCAGTGAGTCGACGGGTTCAGGAGAAGCTTTCTTT. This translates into CAISESTGSGEAFF.

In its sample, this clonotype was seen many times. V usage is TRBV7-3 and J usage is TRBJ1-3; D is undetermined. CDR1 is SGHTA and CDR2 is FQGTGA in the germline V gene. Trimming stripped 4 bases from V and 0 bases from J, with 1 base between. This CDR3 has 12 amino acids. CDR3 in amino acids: CASSYSGNTIYF. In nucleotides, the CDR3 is TGTGCCAGCAGCTACTCTGGAAACACCATATATTTT.

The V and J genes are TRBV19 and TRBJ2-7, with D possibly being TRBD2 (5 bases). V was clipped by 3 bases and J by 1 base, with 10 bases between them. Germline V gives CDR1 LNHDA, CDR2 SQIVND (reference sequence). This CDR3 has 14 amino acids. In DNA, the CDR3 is TGTGCCAGTAGTATGGGAGCGGAGTCCTACGAGCAGTACTTC. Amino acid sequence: CASSMGAESYEQYF.

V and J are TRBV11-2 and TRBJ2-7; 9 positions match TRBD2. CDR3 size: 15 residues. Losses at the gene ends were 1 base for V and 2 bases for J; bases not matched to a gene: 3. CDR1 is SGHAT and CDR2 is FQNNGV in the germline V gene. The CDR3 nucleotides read TGTGCCAGCAGCTTAGGCGGCGGGAGGGCCTACGAGCAGTACTTC. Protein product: CASSLGGGRAYEQYF. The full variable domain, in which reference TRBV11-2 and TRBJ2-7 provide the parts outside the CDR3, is EAGVAQSPRYKIIEKRQSVAFWCNPISGHATLYWYQQILGQGPKLLIQFQNNGVVDDSQLPKDRFSAERLKGVDSTLKIQPAKLEDSAVYLCASSLGGGRAYEQYFGPGTRLTVT.

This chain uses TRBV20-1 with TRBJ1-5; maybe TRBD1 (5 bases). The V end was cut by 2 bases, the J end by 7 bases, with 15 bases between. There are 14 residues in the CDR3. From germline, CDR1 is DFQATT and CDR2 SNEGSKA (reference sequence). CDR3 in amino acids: CSARQSTSGQPQHF. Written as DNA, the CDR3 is TGCAGTGCTAGACAATCGACATCAGGGCAGCCCCAGCATTTT.

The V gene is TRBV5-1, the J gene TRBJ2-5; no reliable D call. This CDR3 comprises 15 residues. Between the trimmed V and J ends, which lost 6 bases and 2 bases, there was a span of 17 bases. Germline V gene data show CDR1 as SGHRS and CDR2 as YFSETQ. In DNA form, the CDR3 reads TGCGCCAGCAACGTAGGAACAGACAATCAAGAGACCCAGTACTTC. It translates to CASNVGTDNQETQYF.

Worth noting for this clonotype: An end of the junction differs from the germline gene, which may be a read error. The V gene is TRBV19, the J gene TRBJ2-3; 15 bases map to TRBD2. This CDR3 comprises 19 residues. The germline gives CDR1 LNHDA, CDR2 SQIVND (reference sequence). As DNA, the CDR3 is TGTGCCAGTAGTGTAGAGGGACTAGCGGGGGGTCCCCTCACAGATACGCAGTATTTT. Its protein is CASSVEGLAGGPLTDTQYF. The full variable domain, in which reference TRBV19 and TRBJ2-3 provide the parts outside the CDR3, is DGGITQSPKYLFRKEGQNVTLSCEQNLNHDAMYWYRQDPGQGLRLIYYSQIVNDFQKGDIAEGYSVSREKKESFPLTVTSAQKNPTAFYLCASSVEGLAGGPLTDTQYFGPGTRLTVL.

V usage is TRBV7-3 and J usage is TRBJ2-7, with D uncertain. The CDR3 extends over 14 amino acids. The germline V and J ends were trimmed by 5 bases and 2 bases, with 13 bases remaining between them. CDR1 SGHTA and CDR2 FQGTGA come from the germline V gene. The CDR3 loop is CASSVGRVPYEQYF. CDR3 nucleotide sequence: TGTGCCAGCAGCGTTGGAAGGGTTCCCTACGAGCAGTACTTC.

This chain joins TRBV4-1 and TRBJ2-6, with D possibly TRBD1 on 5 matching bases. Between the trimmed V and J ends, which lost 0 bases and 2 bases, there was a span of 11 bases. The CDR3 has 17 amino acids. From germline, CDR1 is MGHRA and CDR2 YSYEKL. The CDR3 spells CASSQETVMPGANVLTF. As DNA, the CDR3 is TGCGCCAGCAGCCAAGAGACAGTAATGCCTGGGGCCAACGTCCTGACTTTC.

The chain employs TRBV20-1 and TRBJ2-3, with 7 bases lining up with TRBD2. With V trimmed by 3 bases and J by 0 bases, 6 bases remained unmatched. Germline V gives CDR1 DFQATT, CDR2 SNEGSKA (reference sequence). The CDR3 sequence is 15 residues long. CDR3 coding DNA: TGCAGTGCTAGGGATCTAGCGGCTAGCACAGATACGCAGTATTTT. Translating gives CSARDLAASTDTQYF.

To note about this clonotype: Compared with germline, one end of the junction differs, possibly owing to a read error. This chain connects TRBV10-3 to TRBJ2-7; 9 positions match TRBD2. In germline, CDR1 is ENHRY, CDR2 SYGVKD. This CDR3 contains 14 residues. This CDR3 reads CASSVLAGNYEQYF. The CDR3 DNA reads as TGTGCCAGCAGTGTTCTAGCGGGGAATTACGAGCAGTACTTC.

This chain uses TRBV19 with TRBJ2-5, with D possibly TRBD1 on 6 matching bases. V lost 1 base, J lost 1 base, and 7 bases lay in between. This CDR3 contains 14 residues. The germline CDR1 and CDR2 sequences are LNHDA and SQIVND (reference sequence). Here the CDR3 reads CASSIGTVQETQYF. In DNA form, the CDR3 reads TGTGCCAGTAGTATAGGGACAGTCCAAGAGACCCAGTACTTC. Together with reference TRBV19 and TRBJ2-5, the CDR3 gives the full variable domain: DGGITQSPKYLFRKEGQNVTLSCEQNLNHDAMYWYRQDPGQGLRLIYYSQIVNDFQKGDIAEGYSVSREKKESFPLTVTSAQKNPTAFYLCASSIGTVQETQYFGPGTRLLVL.

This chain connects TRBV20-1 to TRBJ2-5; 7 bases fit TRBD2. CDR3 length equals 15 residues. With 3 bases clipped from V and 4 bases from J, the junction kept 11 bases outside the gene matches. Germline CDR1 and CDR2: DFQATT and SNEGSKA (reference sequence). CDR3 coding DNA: TGCAGTGCTAGTGTTGGACTAGGGAGGGCAGAGACCCAGTACTTC. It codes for CSASVGLGRAETQYF.

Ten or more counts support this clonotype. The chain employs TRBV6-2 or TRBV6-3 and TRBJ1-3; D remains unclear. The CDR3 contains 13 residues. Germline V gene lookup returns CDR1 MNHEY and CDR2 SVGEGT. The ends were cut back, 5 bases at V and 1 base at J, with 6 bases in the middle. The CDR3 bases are TGTGCCAGCAGTAAGATTTCTGGAAACACCATATATTTT. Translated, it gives CASSKISGNTIYF.

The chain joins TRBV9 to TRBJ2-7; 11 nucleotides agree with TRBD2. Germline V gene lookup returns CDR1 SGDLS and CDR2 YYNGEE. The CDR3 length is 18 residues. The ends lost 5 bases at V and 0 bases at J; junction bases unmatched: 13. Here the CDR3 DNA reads TGTGCCAGCAGTGAATTAGCGGGACTAGCGGATAGCTCCTACGAGCAGTACTTC. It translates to CASSELAGLADSSYEQYF.

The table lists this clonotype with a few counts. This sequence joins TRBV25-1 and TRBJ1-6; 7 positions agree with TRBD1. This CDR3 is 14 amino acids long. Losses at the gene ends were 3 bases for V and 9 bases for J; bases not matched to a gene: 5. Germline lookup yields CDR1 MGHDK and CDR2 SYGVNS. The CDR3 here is CASSDSRGSSPLHF. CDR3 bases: TGTGCCAGCAGTGATAGCAGGGGGAGTTCACCCCTCCACTTT.

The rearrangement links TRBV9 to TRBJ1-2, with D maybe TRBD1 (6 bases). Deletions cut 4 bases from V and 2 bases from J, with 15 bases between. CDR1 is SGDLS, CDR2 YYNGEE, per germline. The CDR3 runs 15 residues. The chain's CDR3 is CASSPEGHPNYGYTF. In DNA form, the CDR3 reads TGTGCCAGCAGCCCAGAGGGACACCCGAACTATGGCTACACCTTC.

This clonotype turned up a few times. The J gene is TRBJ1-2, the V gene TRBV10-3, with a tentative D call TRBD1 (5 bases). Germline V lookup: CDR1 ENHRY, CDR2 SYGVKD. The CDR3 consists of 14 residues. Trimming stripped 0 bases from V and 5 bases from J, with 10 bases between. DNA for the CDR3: TGTGCCATCAGTGAGTCGGGGGACGGTTATGGCTACACCTTC. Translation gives CAISESGDGYGYTF.

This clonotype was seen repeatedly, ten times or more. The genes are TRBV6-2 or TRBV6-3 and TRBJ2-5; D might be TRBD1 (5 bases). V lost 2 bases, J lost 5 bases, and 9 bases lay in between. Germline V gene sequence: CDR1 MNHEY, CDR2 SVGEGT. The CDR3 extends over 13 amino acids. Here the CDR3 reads CASSYTGWETQYF. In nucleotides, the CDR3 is TGTGCCAGCAGTTACACAGGCTGGGAGACCCAGTACTTC.